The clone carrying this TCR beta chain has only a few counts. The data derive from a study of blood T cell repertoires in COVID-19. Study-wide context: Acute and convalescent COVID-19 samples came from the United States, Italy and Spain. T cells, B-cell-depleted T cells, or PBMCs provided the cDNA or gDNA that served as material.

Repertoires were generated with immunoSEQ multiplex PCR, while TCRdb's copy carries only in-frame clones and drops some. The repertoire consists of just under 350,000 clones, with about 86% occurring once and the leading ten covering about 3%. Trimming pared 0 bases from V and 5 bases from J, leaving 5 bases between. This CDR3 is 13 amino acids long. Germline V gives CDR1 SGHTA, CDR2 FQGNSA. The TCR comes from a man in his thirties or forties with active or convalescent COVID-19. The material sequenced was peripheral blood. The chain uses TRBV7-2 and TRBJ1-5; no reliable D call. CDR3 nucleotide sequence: TGTGCCAGCAGCTTAGCGCGGGATCAGCCCCAGCATTTT. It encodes CASSLARDQPQHF.